This TCR beta chain originates from a study of OX40 agonist ivuxolimab in advanced cancers. The CDR3 extends over 11 amino acids. Germline CDR1 reads LNHDA; CDR2 reads SQIVND (reference sequence). Trimming took off 3 bases at V and 9 bases at J, with 8 bases between the two ends. Assay: immunoSEQ multiplex PCR; the TCRdb copy retains only in-frame clones and omits some. Of 76,000 or so clones listed, roughly 85% are singletons. This receptor was identified in an adult with an advanced solid tumor such as melanoma, head and neck, liver or kidney cancer. The chain links TRBV19 to TRBJ1-2; D call uncertain. Source: CD4+ or CD8+ T cells sorted from blood, taken in a trial of the OX40 agonist ivuxolimab. CDR3 DNA: TGTGCCAGTAGTATCGATGGTTGCTACACCTTC. It is translated as CASSIDGCYTF. Full variable domain (rest looked up from reference TRBV19 and TRBJ1-2): DGGITQSPKYLFRKEGQNVTLSCEQNLNHDAMYWYRQDPGQGLRLIYYSQIVNDFQKGDIAEGYSVSREKKESFPLTVTSAQKNPTAFYLCASSIDGCYTFGSGTRLTVV.